This TCR beta chain came from a study of CD8+CD57+ T cells in acquired aplastic anemia. Overall study: Sorted CD4+ and CD8+ cells gave a mean 3.2 ug DNA, range roughly 0.19 to 30 ug.

Those patients picked for sequencing had displayed CD8+CD57+ cell expansion on flow cytometry. All patients had severe acquired aplastic anemia. Genomic DNA, the template, was used for profiling of the TCR beta VDJ and CDR3. TCRdb reprocessed the reads with MiXCR, giving one entry per CDR3 protein. This sample carries roughly 500,000 distinct CDR3 sequences, about a third of them seen once, and the ten largest clones take less than 0.85%. In its sample, this clonotype was seen a few times. Sequencing was carried out using sorted CD4+, CD8+, or CD8+CD57+ T cells (not recorded which) from PBMCs. The receptor's source is a human donor with aplastic anemia.

CDR3 residues: CASSLNNHGGYGYTF. The DNA for the CDR3 is TGCGCCAGCAGCCTCAATAATCACGGAGGGTATGGCTACACCTTC. This chain connects TRBV5-1 to TRBJ1-2; D not resolved. CDR1 and CDR2 from the germline V gene are SGHRS and YFSETQ. V lost 4 bases and J 5 bases, leaving 18 bases between the germline ends. There are 15 residues in the CDR3.